These T cell receptor beta chains were read from a single sample in a study of blood T cell repertoires in COVID-19. The assay was immunoSEQ multiplex PCR, and TCRdb's table has in-frame clones only and misses some. The sample holds about 200,000 clones; about 80% are singletons and the top ten take around 7.5%. Input material: PBMCs or T cells enriched from blood (not recorded which). The source is a man aged 35 to 55 who had recovered from COVID-19. Each CDR3 is given with its conserved first and last residue. The D gene is left open where the match is weak. Rows may omit the clone size; those that give it use once, few, many or a size class.

V	size	D	J	CDR3	DNA
TRBV29-1	-	-	TRBJ1-2	CSVAAGQTRGYTF	TGCAGCGTTGCTGCTGGACAAACGCGGGGCTACACCTTC
TRBV28	-	-	TRBJ1-2	CASSPPQDTNYGYTF	TGTGCCAGCAGTCCCCCCCAGGACACTAACTATGGCTACACCTTC
TRBV25-1	-	TRBD1	TRBJ1-6	CASSPSGGNNSPLHF	TGTGCCAGCAGTCCCTCAGGGGGCAATAATTCACCCCTCCACTTT
TRBV6-5	-	TRBD2	TRBJ2-1	CASRASGAHNEQFF	TGTGCCAGCAGGGCTAGCGGGGCACACAATGAGCAGTTCTTC
TRBV7-2	once	TRBD1	TRBJ1-1	CASSYNPTGTGRTEAFF	TGTGCCAGCAGCTATAACCCGACCGGGACAGGGAGAACTGAAGCTTTCTTT
TRBV18	-	-	TRBJ1-5	CASSSLDRRDQPQHF	TGTGCCAGCTCATCCCTAGACAGGAGAGATCAGCCCCAGCATTTT
TRBV27	-	TRBD1	TRBJ2-3	CASTPTQGAGTDTQYF	TGTGCCAGCACCCCGACCCAGGGGGCAGGCACAGATACGCAGTATTTT
TRBV2	-	-	TRBJ1-5	CASSREAGRNNQPQHF	TGTGCCAGCAGTCGGGAGGCAGGGCGAAACAATCAGCCCCAGCATTTT
TRBV19	-	-	TRBJ1-5	CASSIAPSVSNQPQHF	TGTGCCAGTAGTATAGCCCCGTCGGTTAGCAATCAGCCCCAGCATTTT
TRBV6-2/TRBV6-3	-	TRBD1	TRBJ1-1	CASSIGTGMNTEAFF	TGTGCCAGCAGTATTGGGACAGGAATGAACACTGAAGCTTTCTTT
TRBV11-2	-	-	TRBJ1-1	CASSWTEGNTEAFF	TGTGCCAGCAGCTGGACAGAGGGGAACACTGAAGCTTTCTTT
TRBV7-9	-	TRBD1	TRBJ2-3	CASSPGQGSTDTQYF	TGTGCCAGCAGCCCCGGACAGGGGTCCACAGATACGCAGTATTTT
TRBV12-3/TRBV12-4	-	-	TRBJ1-1	CASSFDTYTEAFF	TGTGCCAGCAGTTTCGACACCTACACTGAAGCTTTCTTT
TRBV5-1	-	-	TRBJ2-7	CASSSGGGTAFFEQYF	TGCGCCAGCAGCTCTGGAGGCGGGACAGCCTTTTTCGAGCAGTACTTC
TRBV7-4	once	-	TRBJ2-7	CASSLSPREGPSYEQYF	TGTGCCAGCAGCTTATCACCCAGGGAAGGACCATCCTACGAGCAGTACTTC
TRBV4-1	once	TRBD1	TRBJ2-1	CASSQEGTGGNEQFF	TGCGCCAGCAGCCAAGAAGGGACAGGGGGAAATGAGCAGTTCTTC
TRBV27	-	TRBD2	TRBJ2-1	CASSFSRLAGGSSYNEQFF	TGTGCCAGCAGTTTCTCGCGACTAGCGGGGGGCAGCTCCTACAATGAGCAGTTCTTC
TRBV19	-	TRBD1	TRBJ1-2	CASSSPRQGERYGYTF	TGTGCCAGTAGTTCCCCCAGACAGGGTGAGAGGTATGGCTACACCTTC
TRBV27	-	TRBD1	TRBJ1-5	CASSPGTGVYQPQHF	TGTGCCAGCAGTCCCGGGACAGGGGTCTATCAGCCCCAGCATTTT
TRBV6-5	-	-	TRBJ1-1	CASTGRGGSAEAFF	TGTGCCAGCACCGGGAGGGGAGGGAGCGCTGAAGCTTTCTTT
TRBV7-9	-	TRBD1	TRBJ2-1	CASSPTGGLPSSYNEQFF	TGTGCCAGCAGCCCAACAGGGGGCTTACCCAGCTCCTACAATGAGCAGTTCTTC
TRBV6-5	-	TRBD2	TRBJ2-3	CASTPRGMTDTQYF	TGTGCCAGCACCCCGCGGGGGATGACAGATACGCAGTATTTT
TRBV19	-	TRBD1	TRBJ1-2	CASSISEQGYGYTF	TGTGCCAGTAGTATCTCGGAACAGGGGTATGGCTACACCTTC
TRBV6-1	-	-	TRBJ1-1	CASSDAGTPSEAFF	TGTGCCAGCAGTGACGCCGGGACACCAAGTGAAGCTTTCTTT
TRBV4-1	-	TRBD2	TRBJ2-5	CASSQGLAGSRETQYF	TGCGCCAGCAGCCAAGGACTAGCGGGGAGTCGAGAGACCCAGTACTTC
TRBV2	-	TRBD1	TRBJ1-1	CASSVQQGAGLGAFF	TGTGCCAGCAGTGTCCAACAGGGGGCTGGATTGGGAGCTTTCTTT
TRBV23-1	-	TRBD1	TRBJ1-1	CASSHARDRDANTEAFF	TGCGCCAGCAGTCATGCCCGGGACAGGGACGCGAACACTGAAGCTTTCTTT
TRBV14	-	-	TRBJ2-4	CASSPRPSQSLRGAKNIQYF	TGTGCCAGCAGCCCTCGCCCAAGTCAGTCTCTCCGGGGAGCCAAAAACATTCAGTACTTC
TRBV7-2	-	-	TRBJ2-7	CASSLTSYGYEQYF	TGTGCCAGCAGCTTGACTAGTTACGGGTACGAGCAGTACTTC
TRBV7-2	-	TRBD1	TRBJ2-2	CASSPDRGGTGELFF	TGTGCCAGCAGCCCCGACAGGGGTGGAACCGGGGAGCTGTTTTTT
TRBV5-1	-	TRBD1	TRBJ2-7	CASSLLPGQGSHEQYF	TGCGCCAGCAGCTTACTCCCGGGACAGGGGTCACACGAGCAGTACTTC
TRBV19	-	TRBD1	TRBJ1-1	CASSLTGGAAFF	TGTGCCAGTAGTCTTACAGGGGGCGCCGCTTTCTTT
TRBV29-1	-	-	TRBJ1-2	CSVLQGTGYTF	TGCAGCGTCTTACAGGGAACTGGCTACACCTTC
TRBV7-3	few	-	TRBJ1-1	CASSSGRDTEAFF	TGTGCCAGCAGCTCGGGGAGGGACACTGAAGCTTTCTTT
TRBV27	-	-	TRBJ1-2	CAIPGFANYGYTF	TGTGCCATTCCGGGGTTCGCTAACTATGGCTACACCTTC
TRBV7-9	-	-	TRBJ1-3	CASSWRTGGNTIYF	TGTGCCAGCAGCTGGAGGACGGGAGGAAACACCATATATTTT
TRBV3-1/TRBV3-2	-	-	TRBJ2-3	CASSQTYLSTDTQYF	TGTGCCAGCAGCCAAACCTACCTCAGCACAGATACGCAGTATTTT
TRBV19	once	-	TRBJ1-5	CASSWDTIQHF	TGTGCCAGTAGTTGGGACACCATACAGCATTTT
TRBV6-5	-	-	TRBJ1-3	CASRESSGNTIYF	TGTGCCAGCAGGGAGAGCTCTGGAAACACCATATATTTT
TRBV18	-	TRBD1	TRBJ1-2	CASSPLKGGQGKENYGYTF	TGTGCCAGCTCACCACTCAAAGGGGGACAGGGAAAAGAAAACTATGGCTACACCTTC
TRBV6-5	-	TRBD1	TRBJ2-7	CASSYSRWTGSYEQYF	TGTGCCAGCAGTTACTCGAGATGGACAGGATCCTACGAGCAGTACTTC
TRBV3-1/TRBV3-2	-	-	TRBJ2-1	CASSPRDKDNEQFF	TGTGCCAGCAGTCCCCGGGACAAGGACAATGAGCAGTTCTTC
TRBV27	-	-	TRBJ2-7	CASRQGWVSYEQYF	TGTGCCAGCAGACAGGGTTGGGTTTCCTACGAGCAGTACTTC
TRBV28	-	-	TRBJ1-5	CASSALPSNQPQHF	TGTGCCAGCAGTGCGCTCCCAAGCAATCAGCCCCAGCATTTT
TRBV28	few	-	TRBJ1-5	CANQGNNQPQHF	TGTGCCAACCAGGGGAACAATCAGCCCCAGCATTTT
TRBV5-1	-	-	TRBJ1-2	CASSAAGNYGYTF	TGCGCCAGCAGCGCCGCAGGGAACTATGGCTACACCTTC
TRBV28	-	-	TRBJ1-2	CASYDRTANYGYTF	TGTGCCAGCTACGATCGGACAGCTAACTATGGCTACACCTTC
TRBV4-2	-	TRBD2	TRBJ2-3	CASSHSERENTDTQYF	TGTGCCAGCAGCCACTCTGAGCGGGAGAACACAGATACGCAGTATTTT
TRBV6-5	-	-	TRBJ1-1	CASSPAGGMNTEAFF	TGTGCCAGCAGTCCTGCGGGAGGTATGAACACTGAAGCTTTCTTT
TRBV3-1/TRBV3-2	-	-	TRBJ2-1	CASTADRSSYNEQFF	TGTGCCAGCACCGCCGACAGGAGCTCCTACAATGAGCAGTTCTTC
TRBV7-9	-	-	TRBJ1-1	CASSLPRIEAFF	TGTGCCAGCAGCTTACCCAGGATTGAAGCTTTCTTT